This is a list of T cell receptor beta chains from one sample in a study of cytomegalovirus exposure and HLA in healthy donors. This table comes from immunoSEQ multiplex PCR, and its TCRdb copy is limited to in-frame clones, with some not included. The sample has 45,000 to 65,000 clones; 90% to 95% are singletons. The source material was PBMCs. The source is a young woman in good health and CMV-seropositive. Both conserved end residues are part of each CDR3. Each record gives: V gene, J gene, clone size, CDR3 length, D gene, CDR3 protein, CDR3 DNA. D genes are given only for firm matches. The size field is filled for only some rows; it gives once, few, many or a size class.

TRBV6-7,TRBJ2-5,once,14,.,CDQPFDRTEETQYF,TGTGACCAGCCGTTCGACAGGACCGAAGAGACCCAGTACTTC
TRBV5-1,TRBJ1-2,.,21,TRBD1,CASSWTGHADPSATYFYGYTF,TGCGCCAGCAGCTGGACAGGGCACGCGGACCCCTCCGCTACTTATTTCTATGGCTACACCTTC
TRBV6-6,TRBJ1-4,.,15,TRBD1,CASRGQGGGSEKLFF,TGTGCCAGCAGGGGACAGGGCGGAGGGAGTGAAAAACTGTTTTTT
TRBV7-2,TRBJ2-7,.,16,TRBD1,CASSLATGTGGYEQYF,TGTGCCAGCAGCTTAGCTACCGGGACAGGGGGTTACGAGCAGTACTTC
TRBV27,TRBJ1-1,.,14,.,CASSLGQMNTEAFF,TGTGCCAGCAGTCTAGGACAGATGAACACTGAAGCTTTCTTT
TRBV4-2,TRBJ1-5,.,15,TRBD1,CASSQFGTGDQPQHF,TGTGCCAGCAGCCAATTCGGGACAGGGGATCAGCCCCAGCATTTT
TRBV4-2,TRBJ1-4,.,15,.,CASSQNRFLNEKLFF,TGTGCCAGCAGCCAGAACAGGTTTCTTAATGAAAAACTGTTTTTT
TRBV7-7,TRBJ2-7,few,15,TRBD1,CASSLGDRGTYEQYF,TGTGCCAGCAGCTTAGGGGACAGGGGAACCTACGAGCAGTACTTC
TRBV6-1,TRBJ1-6,.,15,TRBD1,CASSGGTGENSPLHF,TGTGCCAGCAGTGGAGGGACAGGGGAAAATTCACCCCTCCACTTT
TRBV19,TRBJ2-1,.,11,.,CASSTYNEQFF,TGTGCCAGTAGCACCTACAATGAGCAGTTCTTC
TRBV2,TRBJ1-4,.,13,.,CASMRGLNEKLFF,TGTGCCAGCATGAGGGGGTTAAATGAAAAACTGTTTTTT
TRBV20-1,TRBJ2-5,.,11,.,CSARQAKAQYF,TGCAGTGCTAGACAGGCGAAGGCCCAGTACTTC
TRBV10-2,TRBJ1-4,.,12,.,CASSYSNEKLFF,TGCGCCAGCAGTTACTCTAATGAAAAACTGTTTTTT
TRBV9,TRBJ1-6,.,16,TRBD1,CASSVSGTGFNSPLHF,TGTGCCAGCAGCGTTTCCGGGACAGGGTTTAATTCACCCCTCCACTTT
TRBV19,TRBJ2-4,.,14,TRBD2,CASSMGLAGGIQYF,TGTGCCAGTAGTATGGGACTAGCGGGGGGCATTCAGTACTTC
TRBV7-2,TRBJ2-5,.,16,TRBD2,CASSLAQVAGGLAQYF,TGTGCCAGCAGCTTAGCGCAAGTAGCGGGGGGGCTGGCCCAGTACTTC